This TCR beta chain was observed in a study of cytomegalovirus exposure and HLA in healthy donors. Across the study: From 170 million or so T cells, an earlier analysis saw 100 million to 140 million unique TCR beta sequences. Points from the study as a whole: Rare TCR sequences dominated, though some public TCRs recurred in many donors. Upon later analysis, HLA-associated TCR beta chains proved more clonally expanded than other, equally common chains. Several of the most significant clusters appeared, in a later analysis, to be linked to common viral pathogens.

About this clone: Its matching antigen is unknown.

PCR used 60 Vbeta primers and 13 Jbeta primers. TCRdb's copy holds only in-frame clones and misses some; the assay was immunoSEQ multiplex PCR. Of around 130,000 clones listed, approximately 80% were seen once; the top ten hold around 1.8%. The TCR comes from a woman in her thirties or forties in good health and CMV-seronegative. Sequencing was done on a sample of PBMCs.

As DNA, the CDR3 is TGTGCCAGCTATTCAGGGGGAACTAACTATGGCTACACCTTC. This encodes CASYSGGTNYGYTF. V and J are TRBV28 and TRBJ1-2; TRBD1 aligns across 7 bases. With 8 bases clipped from V and 0 bases from J, the junction kept 6 bases outside the gene matches. This CDR3 region has 14 residues. Germline values: CDR1 MDHEN, CDR2 SYDVKM.